The TCR beta chain under discussion was sequenced for a study of blood T cell repertoires in COVID-19. At the level of the study: Sample material is recorded as cDNA or gDNA derived from T cells, B-cell-depleted T cells, or PBMCs.

TCRdb's table, derived via immunoSEQ multiplex PCR, lists solely in-frame clones and lacks some. The sample comprises tens of thousands of clones, roughly 84% of which are singletons, and around 15% rests with the top ten. The sample taken for sequencing was peripheral blood. The TCR was taken from a man in his fifties with active or convalescent COVID-19.

CDR3 protein: CASRKGSTDTQYF. In nucleotides, the CDR3 is TGCGCCAGCAGGAAGGGGAGCACAGATACGCAGTATTTT. V is TRBV5-1 and J is TRBJ2-3; possible D gene TRBD1, 5 bases. CDR3 length equals 13 residues. V was trimmed by 5 bases and J by 0 bases, leaving 7 bases between them. The germline V gene encodes CDR1 SGHRS and CDR2 YFSETQ. Filled out from reference TRBV5-1 and TRBJ2-3, the complete variable domain reads KAGVTQTPRYLIKTRGQQVTLSCSPISGHRSVSWYQQTPGQGLQFLFEYFSETQRNKGNFPGRFSGRQFSNSRSEMNVSTLELGDSALYLCASRKGSTDTQYFGPGTRLTVL.